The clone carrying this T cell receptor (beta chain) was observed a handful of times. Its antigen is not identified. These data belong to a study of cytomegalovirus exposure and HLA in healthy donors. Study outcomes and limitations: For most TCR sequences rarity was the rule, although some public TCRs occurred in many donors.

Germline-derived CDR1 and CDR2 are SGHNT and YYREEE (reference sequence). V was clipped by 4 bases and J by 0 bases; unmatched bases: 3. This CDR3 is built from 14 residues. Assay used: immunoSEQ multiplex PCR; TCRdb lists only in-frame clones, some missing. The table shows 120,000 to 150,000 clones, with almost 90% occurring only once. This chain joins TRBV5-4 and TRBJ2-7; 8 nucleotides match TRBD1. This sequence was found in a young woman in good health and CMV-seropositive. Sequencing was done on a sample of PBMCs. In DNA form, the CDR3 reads TGTGCCAGCAGCCCGGGACAGGACTCCTACGAGCAGTACTTC. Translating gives CASSPGQDSYEQYF.